The entry below gives a single T cell receptor beta chain sequence along with its context. The antigen is not known. This entry comes from a study of blood T cells in healthy people across ages. Overall study findings and caveats: Long-lived and aged donors differed, with more naive CD4+ cells and higher diversity in the long-lived.

V gave up 0 bases and J gave up 4 bases, with 10 bases separating them. The CDR3 consists of 15 residues. The germline V gene encodes CDR1 SQVTM and CDR2 ANQGSEA. A J-beta primer mix and a sample-barcoded 5' primer were used in a second PCR of roughly 7 to 12 cycles. TCRdb analysed the 5' RACE reads with MiXCR anew, one entry per CDR3 protein. Among about 1.8 million distinct CDR3 sequences listed, around half were seen once. The chain joins TRBV29-1 to TRBJ2-6; D remains ambiguous. This sequence was found in a middle-aged woman in good health. The specimen sequenced was blood. The CDR3 loop is CSVEDRGQGANVLTF. For the CDR3, the DNA is TGCAGCGTTGAAGATCGTGGGCAGGGGGCCAACGTCCTGACTTTC.